This TCR beta chain stems from a study of neoadjuvant anti-PD-1 for oral cavity cancer. Six replicates per PBMC sample, mostly from 480 ng of genomic DNA. TCRdb's table, derived via immunoSEQ multiplex PCR, lists solely in-frame clones and lacks some. The sample contains about 16,000 clones, approximately 64% of which appear only once. A word on this clone: Its antigen remains unknown.

Points from the study as a whole: With a few patients per group, TCR findings need larger cohorts.

The germline CDR1 and CDR2 sequences are MNHNS and SASEGT. V was shortened by 8 bases and J by 5 bases, with 13 bases between the two germline ends. The CDR3 runs to 13 residues. The chain has TRBV6-1 and TRBJ1-5; a possible D gene is TRBD1 (5 bases). The TCR originated in a person aged 35-79 years with oral cavity squamous cell carcinoma. This specimen was PBMCs, taken before nivolumab (anti-PD-1) treatment. In DNA, the CDR3 is TGTGCCAGCGGCTTGGGGGGACATCAGCCCCAGCATTTT. Its translation is CASGLGGHQPQHF.